The 5 T cell receptor beta chains reported below all come from one sample, sequenced in a study of blood T cell repertoires in COVID-19. Assay: immunoSEQ multiplex PCR; the TCRdb copy retains only in-frame clones and omits some. Among fewer than 250,000 clones listed, over 80% were seen once. The sequenced sample was PBMCs or T cells enriched from blood (not recorded which). These receptors were collected from a woman between 25 and 40 years old with acute COVID-19.

This sequence joins TRBV4-3 and TRBJ1-2, with 8 positions matching TRBD1. The CDR3 is made up of 14 amino acids. V lost 2 bases to trimming and J lost 8 bases; unmatched junction nucleotides: 7. The germline gives CDR1 LGHNA, CDR2 YSLEER. CDR3 DNA sequence: TGCGCCAGCAGCCAACCCGGACAGGGAGAGGGCTACACCTTC. Amino acid sequence: CASSQPGQGEGYTF.

This clone showed up just a few times. The genes are TRBV6-6 and TRBJ2-2; the match to TRBD1 covers 7 bases. Germline CDR1 and CDR2: MNHNY and SVGAGI (reference sequence). With 6 bases clipped from V and 6 bases from J, the junction kept 4 bases outside the gene matches. This CDR3 has 13 amino acids. The CDR3 DNA follows: TGTGCCAGCAGCATACAGGGGTCCGGGGAGCTGTTTTTT. It translates to CASSIQGSGELFF.

V gene TRBV5-1 combines with J gene TRBJ2-5; 10 nucleotides align to TRBD1. CDR1 SGHRS and CDR2 YFSETQ come from the germline V gene. The CDR3 has 15 residues. V shed 3 bases and J 5 bases; nucleotides not matched to a gene: 7. CDR3 coding DNA: TGCGCCAGCAGCTGGGGACAGGGGCTGATGGAGACCCAGTACTTC. Its protein is CASSWGQGLMETQYF.

The rearrangement joins TRBV19 to TRBJ2-5; D is perhaps TRBD1 (6 bases). Trimming pared 5 bases from V and 0 bases from J, leaving 13 bases between. The CDR3 runs 15 residues. CDR1 LNHDA and CDR2 SQIVND come from the germline V gene (reference sequence). The CDR3, as DNA: TGTGCCAGTAGTTCCAACACAGGGTACCAAGAGACCCAGTACTTC. Translated: CASSSNTGYQETQYF. Variable domain in full (rest from reference TRBV19 and TRBJ2-5): DGGITQSPKYLFRKEGQNVTLSCEQNLNHDAMYWYRQDPGQGLRLIYYSQIVNDFQKGDIAEGYSVSREKKESFPLTVTSAQKNPTAFYLCASSSNTGYQETQYFGPGTRLLVL.

This chain connects TRBV19 to TRBJ1-5, with 7 positions matching TRBD1. The CDR3 has 15 residues. Germline trimming cut 4 bases from V and 1 base from J; bases unmatched to any gene: 4. Germline loops: CDR1 LNHDA, CDR2 SQIVND (reference sequence). The CDR3 reads CASSTDRTSNQPQHF. The DNA for the CDR3 is TGTGCCAGTAGTACGGACAGGACCAGCAATCAGCCCCAGCATTTT.